This T cell receptor beta chain was found in a study of blood T cell repertoires in COVID-19 (dated by TCRdb to 2020 to 2022). As for the study more broadly: Samples covering the acute and convalescent phases of COVID-19 were provided by collaborators in the United States, Italy and Spain. The material from the prospective study consisted of cDNA or gDNA derived from T cells, B-cell-depleted T cells, or PBMCs. Nearly every sample came with metadata listing a de-identified subject ID, COVID-19 status, age in years and sex. The samples were drawn from the first 160 participants of the ongoing ImmuneRACE study and from more than 1,000 subjects provided by 6 global collaborators. Where available, HLA class I and class II types were taken from metadata supplied by the sample provider and were not determined by assay-based typing. Subjects who had been exposed to COVID-19, were actively infected with it, or had recovered from it provided the deeply sampled blood TCRbeta repertoires that made up the dataset. The repertoires were released in a freely available public database meant as a resource for research on the immune response to SARS-CoV-2. The full study reports these points: The amount of clinical and demographic metadata varied by source and participant and was provided uncurated.

The collaborating institutions used their own protocols to collect whole blood in K2EDTA tubes. For TCRbeta analysis, collaborator samples were shipped as frozen whole blood, as isolated PBMCs, or as DNA extracted from either sample type. Trimming removed 4 bases from V and 2 bases from J, leaving 12 bases between the germline ends. The germline V gene supplies CDR1 ENHRY and CDR2 SYGVKD. There are 14 amino acids in the CDR3, from cysteine to phenylalanine inclusive. The kept DNA is CDR3 alone, 42 bases in frame from the first base. Details on this clone: This clone's antigen is unknown. Per-nucleotide qualities are absent, and no much larger clonotype sits a single base away.

TCRbeta CDR3 regions were amplified from genomic DNA by means of the immunoSEQ Assay, a bias-controlled multiplex PCR. From the authors' description of their analysis: Nucleated cell counts per sample were estimated from amplification of reference gene primers within the assay. To quantify the absolute abundance of each unique TCRbeta CDR3 rearrangement, sequence reads were collapsed and filtered. For each sample, productive Simpson clonality was calculated by taking the square root of Simpson's diversity index across productive rearrangements. TCRdb retrieved this table from immuneACCESS and kept in-frame rearrangements only. Not all clones are present; in checked studies, unresolved V genes account for under half, and no reason is known for the remainder. V and J calls and clone size come straight from that table; D and trimming were deduced from the DNA. The sample table shows 90,000 to 120,000 clones, and about 88% are seen once. The ten largest clones represent about 2% of the sample.

Recombination connected TRBV10-3 to TRBJ2-7; a tentative D match to TRBD2 spans 6 bases. The TCR originated in a human donor in a cohort sampled during active COVID-19. The sample consisted of peripheral blood. CDR3 loop: CAISVGGFAYEQYF. The DNA is TGTGCCATCAGTGTTGGGGGGTTTGCCTACGAGCAGTACTTC.